Included here is one T cell receptor beta chain sequence, with context. This clonotype was recorded at least ten times. This clone's antigen is unknown. Base quality data are lacking; no much larger clone is found one base away. The CDR3 contains 16 residues, cysteine and phenylalanine counted. This entry keeps only the CDR3 DNA: 48 bases, framed from base 1. CDR1 and CDR2 were assigned from the germline V gene as LGHNA and YSLEER. At the junction V is shortened by 0 bases and J by 2 bases, with 11 bases in between. These data are taken from a study of response to subunit inactivated influenza vaccine (dated by TCRdb to 2016 to 2018). About the study as a whole: Deep quantitative profiling of the T cell receptor repertoire was used in the study to follow responses to a trivalent subunit inactivated influenza vaccine. On the study overall, not on this receptor specifically: The authors proposed that each seasonal influenza vaccination may bring in only a limited number of new T cells.

Preparation of the library involved RT-PCR. Sequencing was performed on an Illumina HiSeq 2500. TCRdb took the public reads, trimmed them with fastp at Q25, ran MiXCR for clone calling and kept in-frame beta chains. Rows are unified per CDR3 protein, each entry keeping the most common DNA and genes. This sample comprises about 540,000 distinct CDR3 sequences, roughly a quarter of them detected only once. About 3% of the sample goes to the ten largest clones. Separately, the same data were catalogued under a study of T cells expressing NK-cell markers. The second study also describes: TCR beta cDNA libraries were prepared using 5'RACE template switching, which introduced a universal primer site and unique molecular identifiers. In sorted CD3+CD56+NKG2C+, CD3+CD56+NKG2C- and CD3+CD56-NKG2C+ T-cell subsets from about 8 donors, TCR beta-chain repertoires were profiled. Seven of the eight sequenced donors were HCMV-seropositive and one was HCMV-seronegative. To restrict sorting to alphabetaTCR-expressing T cells, an anti-gammadeltaTCR antibody was added in several experiments. For 6 or 7 donors, the dominant CD3+CD56+NKG2C+ clonotypes were among the top 10 CD8+ clonotypes and accounted for about 1.0-7.5% of CD8+ T cells. Those dominant clonotypes were again the most abundant among CD3+CD56-NKG2C+ cells in a few donors, at about 28.3-60.1%. Whether the expanded NKG2C-expressing T cell clones were specific for HCMV antigens remained unclear. Randomly selected healthy volunteers, three men and five women, were used as the eight sequenced donors. A commercial ELISA kit detecting HCMV-specific IgG in serum was used to determine HCMV serostatus. Peripheral blood mononuclear cells were isolated from blood by Ficoll density gradient centrifugation. Magnetic immunoseparation with Miltenyi isolation kits was used to isolate CD4+ and CD8+ T cells from PBMC. Priming for cDNA synthesis came from the TCR beta constant segment, and two successive PCR amplification steps followed. The libraries were sequenced on Illumina HiSeq 2000/2500, MiSeq or NextSeq, producing 2 x 150 bp reads. MIGEC was used to demultiplex reads and group reads by UMI, and MiTCR was used to assemble and quantify clonotypes. To exclude erroneous sequences, any TCR cDNA sequence not supported by at least two reads was discarded. The tcR package was used for downstream repertoire analysis, with clonotypes matched between fractions based on CDR3 nucleotide sequence plus V segment. Antigen specificity was annotated against VDJdb with VDJmatch, allowing one amino acid substitution in CDR3.

This sequence uses TRBV4-3 and TRBJ2-1, with the D segment identity uncertain. The clonotype comes from a man aged 50-60 years who received an inactivated influenza vaccine. Donor details come from another sample of the same person, matched by shared clones. The source material was CD4+ T cells sorted from PBMCs, sampled about 13 days after vaccination. The DNA sequence reads TGCGCCAGCAGCCAAGACCCTGTAGGAACCTACAATGAGCAGTTCTTC. Its translation reads: CASSQDPVGTYNEQFF.